Listed below are T cell receptor beta chains from one sample, sequenced in a study of T cells in Graves' hyperthyroidism and ophthalmopathy. In TCRdb, the multiplex PCR reads were re-called with MiXCR into one record per CDR3 protein. The sample lists hundreds of thousands of distinct CDR3 sequences; around 13% were seen once. Sequencing was performed on blood. The receptors originated from a woman younger than 30 with Graves' hyperthyroidism. Both conserved end residues are part of each CDR3. The D gene is left open where the match is weak. A row's size may be missing; if present it is once, few, many or a size class.

clone_size: many; d_call: -; cdr3_length: 14; v_call: TRBV30; j_call: TRBJ2-4; cdr3_aa: CAWSAELAKNIQYF; cdr3_nt: TGTGCCTGGAGCGCAGAACTAGCCAAAAACATTCAGTACTTC
clone_size: many; d_call: TRBD1; cdr3_length: 13; v_call: TRBV28; j_call: TRBJ2-1; cdr3_aa: CASTTDRGYEQFF; cdr3_nt: TGTGCCAGCACCACGGACAGGGGCTATGAGCAGTTCTTC
clone_size: -; d_call: -; cdr3_length: 15; v_call: TRBV4-3; j_call: TRBJ1-1; cdr3_aa: CASSQAGASNTEAFF; cdr3_nt: TGCGCCAGCAGCCAAGCAGGGGCCTCGAACACTGAAGCTTTCTTT
clone_size: few; d_call: TRBD1; cdr3_length: 12; v_call: TRBV27; j_call: TRBJ2-4; cdr3_aa: CASRGTGRIQYF; cdr3_nt: TGTGCCAGCAGGGGGACAGGAAGGATTCAGTACTTC
clone_size: many; d_call: TRBD1; cdr3_length: 15; v_call: TRBV2; j_call: TRBJ1-5; cdr3_aa: CASSEEGTGNQPQHF; cdr3_nt: TGTGCCAGCAGTGAAGAAGGGACAGGGAATCAGCCCCAGCATTTT
clone_size: many; d_call: -; cdr3_length: 14; v_call: TRBV6-1; j_call: TRBJ2-5; cdr3_aa: CASSEGAGQETQYF; cdr3_nt: TGTGCCAGCAGTGAGGGGGCAGGCCAAGAGACCCAGTACTTC
clone_size: many; d_call: TRBD1; cdr3_length: 14; v_call: TRBV6-5; j_call: TRBJ1-1; cdr3_aa: CASRPYRQGRIAFF; cdr3_nt: TGTGCCAGCCGACCTTATCGACAGGGCCGAATAGCTTTCTTT
clone_size: many; d_call: -; cdr3_length: 13; v_call: TRBV2; j_call: TRBJ2-1; cdr3_aa: CASSSGERNEQFF; cdr3_nt: TGTGCCAGCAGTTCTGGGGAGCGGAATGAGCAGTTCTTC
clone_size: -; d_call: TRBD1; cdr3_length: 14; v_call: TRBV4-1; j_call: TRBJ2-5; cdr3_aa: CASSRGQPQETQYF; cdr3_nt: TGCGCCAGCAGCCGGGGACAGCCCCAAGAGACCCAGTACTTC
clone_size: many; d_call: TRBD2; cdr3_length: 15; v_call: TRBV20-1; j_call: TRBJ2-3; cdr3_aa: CSASSSGRDPDTQYF; cdr3_nt: TGCAGTGCTTCTTCTAGCGGGAGGGATCCAGATACGCAGTATTTT
clone_size: many; d_call: -; cdr3_length: 16; v_call: TRBV6-5; j_call: TRBJ1-2; cdr3_aa: CASSYLMGGQNYGYTF; cdr3_nt: TGTGCCAGCAGTTACTTGATGGGGGGCCAAAACTATGGCTACACCTTC
clone_size: many; d_call: -; cdr3_length: 16; v_call: TRBV6-2/TRBV6-3; j_call: TRBJ2-7; cdr3_aa: CASSSPSTGRVDEQYF; cdr3_nt: TGTGCCAGCAGTTCCCCCTCCACTGGAAGGGTCGACGAGCAGTACTTC
clone_size: few; d_call: -; cdr3_length: 15; v_call: TRBV6-2/TRBV6-3; j_call: TRBJ2-2; cdr3_aa: CASSSLALDTGELFF; cdr3_nt: TGTGCCAGCAGTTCTCTAGCGCTAGACACCGGGGAGCTGTTTTTT
clone_size: few; d_call: -; cdr3_length: 15; v_call: TRBV20-1; j_call: TRBJ2-2; cdr3_aa: CSARYAGEHTGELFF; cdr3_nt: TGCAGTGCTAGATATGCAGGGGAGCACACCGGGGAGCTGTTTTTT
clone_size: many; d_call: -; cdr3_length: 13; v_call: TRBV6-5; j_call: TRBJ2-5; cdr3_aa: CASKLSSGETQYF; cdr3_nt: TGTGCCAGCAAGTTGAGTAGCGGAGAGACCCAGTACTTC
clone_size: many; d_call: -; cdr3_length: 11; v_call: TRBV30; j_call: TRBJ1-1; cdr3_aa: CAATGNTEAFF; cdr3_nt: TGTGCCGCCACAGGGAACACTGAAGCTTTCTTT